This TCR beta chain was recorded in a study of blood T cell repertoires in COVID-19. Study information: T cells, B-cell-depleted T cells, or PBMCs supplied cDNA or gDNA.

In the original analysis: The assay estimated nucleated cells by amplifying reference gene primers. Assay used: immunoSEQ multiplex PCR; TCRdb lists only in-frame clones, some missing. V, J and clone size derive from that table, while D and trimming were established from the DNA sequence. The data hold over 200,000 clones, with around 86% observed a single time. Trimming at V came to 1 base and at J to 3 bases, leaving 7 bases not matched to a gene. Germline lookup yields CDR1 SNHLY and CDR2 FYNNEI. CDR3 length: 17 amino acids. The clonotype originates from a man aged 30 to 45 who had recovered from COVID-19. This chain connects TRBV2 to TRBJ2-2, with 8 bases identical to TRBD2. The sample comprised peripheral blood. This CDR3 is CASSEGRGGPYTGELFF. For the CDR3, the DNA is TGTGCCAGCAGTGAAGGACGGGGGGGGCCTTACACCGGGGAGCTGTTTTTT.